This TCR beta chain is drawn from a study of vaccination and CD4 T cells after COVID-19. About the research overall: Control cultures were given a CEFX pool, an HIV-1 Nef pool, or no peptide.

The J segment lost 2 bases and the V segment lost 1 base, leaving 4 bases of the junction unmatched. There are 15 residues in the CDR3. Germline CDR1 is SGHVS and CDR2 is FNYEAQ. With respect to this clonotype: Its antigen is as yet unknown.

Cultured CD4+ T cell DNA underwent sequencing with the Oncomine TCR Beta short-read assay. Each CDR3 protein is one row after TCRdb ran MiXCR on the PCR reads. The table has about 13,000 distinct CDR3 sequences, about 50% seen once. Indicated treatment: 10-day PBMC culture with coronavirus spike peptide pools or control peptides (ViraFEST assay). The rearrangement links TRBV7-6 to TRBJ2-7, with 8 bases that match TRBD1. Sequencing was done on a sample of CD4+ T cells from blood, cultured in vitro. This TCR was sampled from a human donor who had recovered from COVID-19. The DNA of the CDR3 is TGTGCCAGCAGCTTAGGGCAGGGGGCAACCTACGAGCAGTACTTC. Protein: CASSLGQGATYEQYF.